The clone carrying this T cell receptor beta chain was observed many times. Its specificity is not known. The sample originates from a study of identical twins. One entry per CDR3 protein results from TCRdb running MiXCR on the 5' RACE reads. The sample yields about 240,000 distinct CDR3 sequences, over 9.5% seen once. The CDR3 has 17 residues. Trimming cost V 3 bases and J 0 bases, with 16 bases left between them. Germline lookup yields CDR1 SGHRS and CDR2 YFSETQ. Overall study results and limits: Out-of-frame alpha sequences shared by twins were enriched for low generation probability. Cross-sectional statistics, not tracking of the same donors, supported the conclusions.

The rearrangement links TRBV5-1 to TRBJ2-1; D tentatively fits TRBD1 or TRBD2 (5 bases each). The receptor comes from a man aged 50 or older in good health. The sample consisted of memory T cells sorted from blood. CDR3 amino acids: CASSSRDPPSSYNEQFF. For the CDR3, the DNA is TGCGCCAGCAGCTCCCGGGACCCACCGAGCTCCTACAATGAGCAGTTCTTC.